This TCR beta chain was found in a study of blood T cell repertoires in COVID-19. Study-wide context: Samples taken during acute and convalescent COVID-19 were collected in the United States, Italy and Spain.

The germline gives CDR1 DFQATT, CDR2 SNEGSKA (reference sequence). Trimming took 5 bases from V and 7 from J, leaving 8 bases between them. CDR3 length: 10 amino acids. The data were produced by immunoSEQ multiplex PCR, yet TCRdb's version contains in-frame clones alone and is incomplete. The sample has roughly 180,000 clones, around 83% seen once; the top ten hold around 0.99%. Specimen: peripheral blood. The chain links TRBV20-1 to TRBJ1-1, with a tentative D call TRBD1 (6 bases). This TCR was sampled from a young man with acute or convalescent COVID-19. The CDR3 is CSALGGEAFF. The CDR3 DNA sequence: TGCAGTGCTCTAGGGGGTGAAGCTTTCTTT.